The entry below describes one T cell receptor beta chain. This sample is part of a study of blood T cell repertoires in COVID-19. Per the germline V gene, CDR1 is SEHNR and CDR2 is FQNEAQ (reference sequence). Trimming shortened V by 5 bases and J by 7 bases, and 11 bases separated the two germline ends. The CDR3 runs to 13 residues. Recruits, aged roughly 18 to 90 years, lived in 24 US areas. Sequencing used immunoSEQ multiplex PCR; TCRdb keeps in-frame clones, though not all of them. The sample lists approximately 220,000 clones, roughly 91% occurring once. Sequenced input: PBMCs or T cells enriched from blood (not recorded which). The sequence was collected from a woman in her 30s with acute COVID-19. This sequence joins TRBV7-9 and TRBJ2-2; tentative D call: TRBD1 (5 bases). Written as DNA, the CDR3 is TGTGCCAGCAGCCCACGGCAGGGCGGGGAGCTGTTTTTT. Translating gives CASSPRQGGELFF.